This T cell receptor beta chain was documented in a study of cytomegalovirus exposure and HLA in healthy donors. Turning to this clone: Its cognate antigen is unknown.

The data were produced by immunoSEQ multiplex PCR, yet TCRdb's version contains in-frame clones alone and is incomplete. The top ten clones hold 4.5% to 7% of a sample with fewer than 250,000 clones, roughly 80% of them seen once. Points from the study as a whole: The study put roughly 160 TCR beta chains on its list as cytomegalovirus-associated.

Sequenced input: PBMCs. The origin of this receptor is a woman aged 18-29 years in good health and CMV-seronegative.

The CDR3 loop reads CASSLTGSQNQPQHF. CDR3 bases: TGCGCCAGCAGCTTAACAGGGAGCCAAAATCAGCCCCAGCATTTT. The gene calls are TRBV5-1 and TRBJ1-5; weak D call: TRBD1 (6 bases). The CDR3 is 15 amino acids. Germline CDR1 and CDR2: SGHRS and YFSETQ. V gave up 2 bases and J gave up 4 bases, with 13 bases separating them.